Listed below are T cell receptor beta chains from one sample, sequenced in a study of control samples from healthy donors and cancer patients. Sequenced by immunoSEQ multiplex PCR; TCRdb stores in-frame clones only, minus some. The data hold 130,000 or so clones, with more than 70% observed a single time. Sequenced input: blood. All receptors derive from a man in his forties or fifties in good health. Each CDR3 is given with its conserved first and last residue. D genes are given only for firm matches. Rows give clone size only sometimes, using once, few, many, or a class for an expanded clone.

>TRBV3-1/TRBV3-2|TRBJ1-1|NA|NA
TGTGCCAGCAGCCAAGCAACAGGGCACACTGAAGCTTTCTTT
CASSQATGHTEAFF
>TRBV7-9|TRBJ2-7|NA|NA
TGTGCCAGCAGTCGGGACTTCCACGAGCAGTACTTC
CASSRDFHEQYF
>TRBV7-9|TRBJ1-1|few|TRBD1
TGTGCCAGCAGCCCCGACCGGGACAGAAACACTGAAGCTTTCTTT
CASSPDRDRNTEAFF
>TRBV2|TRBJ1-1|NA|TRBD1
TGTGCCAGCACACAGGGGGCGAGCACTGAAGCTTTCTTT
CASTQGASTEAFF
>TRBV12-3/TRBV12-4|TRBJ2-7|NA|NA
TGTGCCAGCTCCACGTACTACGAGCAGTACTTC
CASSTYYEQYF
>TRBV27|TRBJ2-1|NA|NA
TGTGCCAGCAGTCACGGGGCAGGATACAATGAGCAGTTCTTC
CASSHGAGYNEQFF
>TRBV7-9|TRBJ1-1|NA|TRBD1
TGTGCCAGCAGCCCAGGGGGTGAAGCTTTCTTT
CASSPGGEAFF
>TRBV7-2|TRBJ2-7|NA|NA
TGTGCCAGCAGCGTGACTAGTTACTACGAGCAGTACTTC
CASSVTSYYEQYF
>TRBV2|TRBJ2-3|NA|TRBD2
TGTGCCAGCAGTGATTCCTTAGCGGGGGGCTCAGATACGCAGTATTTT
CASSDSLAGGSDTQYF
>TRBV3-1/TRBV3-2|TRBJ2-5|NA|NA
TGTGCCAGCAGCTATGGGCTCTCCCCCGAGGAGACCCAGTACTTC
CASSYGLSPEETQYF
>TRBV28|TRBJ2-3|NA|TRBD2
TGTGCCACCACCCTGGGAGGGATCACAGATACGCAGTATTTT
CATTLGGITDTQYF
>TRBV11-3|TRBJ1-6|NA|NA
TGTGCCAGCAGCTCCCGACTGATAAGGGATTCACCCCTCCACTTT
CASSSRLIRDSPLHF
>TRBV18|TRBJ2-5|NA|TRBD1
TGTGCCAGCTCACAGTCAGGGGGCCCGTACCAAGAGACCCAGTACTTC
CASSQSGGPYQETQYF
>TRBV19|TRBJ1-1|NA|NA
TGTGCCAGTACTACCACGACAGGGAACACTGAAGCTTTCTTT
CASTTTTGNTEAFF
>TRBV5-1|TRBJ2-1|NA|NA
TGCGCCAGCAGCTTGGAGTGGGGAGTCTCCTACAATGAGCAGTTCTTC
CASSLEWGVSYNEQFF
>TRBV18|TRBJ2-5|NA|TRBD2
TGTGCCAGCTCTTGGGACTATGAAGAGACCCAGTACTTC
CASSWDYEETQYF
>TRBV5-1|TRBJ2-7|NA|TRBD1
TGCGCCAGCAGGCCCCAGGGTGGACAGGGGGTGAGAGAGCAGTACTTC
CASRPQGGQGVREQYF
>TRBV25-1|TRBJ1-6|NA|NA
TGTGCCAGCAGTGGCGACTGGGAGGGGAATTCACCCCTCCACTTT
CASSGDWEGNSPLHF
>TRBV7-9|TRBJ2-1|NA|TRBD2
TGTGCCAGCAGCCCTAGCGGGGGGGCCGTCAATGAGCAGTTCTTC
CASSPSGGAVNEQFF
>TRBV27|TRBJ2-1|NA|NA
TGTGCCACCGCTACAAACAGGGCGCCCATCTTC
CATATNRAPIF
>TRBV9|TRBJ2-3|NA|NA
TGTGCCAGCAGCCTCGAGGGAGACCTAGTCACAGATACGCAGTATTTT
CASSLEGDLVTDTQYF
>TRBV5-1|TRBJ2-7|NA|NA
TGCGCCAGCACCGCAGGGGTTCCCACCTACGAGCAGTACTTC
CASTAGVPTYEQYF
>TRBV6-5|TRBJ2-1|NA|NA
TGTGCCAGCACCCATTCGTATAATGAGCAGTTCTTC
CASTHSYNEQFF
>TRBV29-1|TRBJ2-7|NA|TRBD1
TGCAGCGTGGGGAGGACAGGGGGTAGCGAGCAGTACTTC
CSVGRTGGSEQYF
>TRBV5-1|TRBJ1-4|NA|NA
TGCGCCAGCAGCCGCGAGCAGGGTCCTTTTGAAAAACTGTTTTTT
CASSREQGPFEKLFF
>TRBV12-3/TRBV12-4|TRBJ1-2|NA|NA
TGTGCCAGCAGTAGGGGATACTATGGCTACACCTTC
CASSRGYYGYTF
>TRBV19|TRBJ2-5|once|TRBD1
TGTGCCAGTAGTCCCGGGACAGCCCAAGAGACCCAGTACTTC
CASSPGTAQETQYF
>TRBV7-2|TRBJ2-7|NA|NA
TGTGCCAGCAGCTTAAGGACAGAGCCTTACGAGCAGTACTTC
CASSLRTEPYEQYF
>TRBV7-9|TRBJ2-7|NA|NA
TGTGCCAGCAGCTTAGTACGGGACAACTCCTACGAGCAGTACTTC
CASSLVRDNSYEQYF
>TRBV12-5|TRBJ2-7|NA|TRBD1
TGTGCTAGTGGCCTGACAGGGGGCTACGAGCAGTACTTC
CASGLTGGYEQYF
>TRBV5-4|TRBJ2-3|NA|TRBD2
TGTGCCAGCAGCTCTCTGGGTAGCGGGGGGTTTAGCACAGATACGCAGTATTTT
CASSSLGSGGFSTDTQYF
>TRBV11-3|TRBJ2-1|NA|TRBD2
TGTGCCAGCAGCTTAGTTTCTAGCGGGGGGCCCTCCTACAATGAGCAGTTCTTC
CASSLVSSGGPSYNEQFF
>TRBV2|TRBJ1-2|NA|NA
TGTGCCAGCAGCGAGACCCCCTCAGCGGACTATGGCTACACCTTC
CASSETPSADYGYTF
>TRBV5-6|TRBJ2-6|NA|TRBD1
TGTGCCAGCAGCTTGTGGACAGGGAACTCTGGGGCCAACGTCCTGACTTTC
CASSLWTGNSGANVLTF
>TRBV11-2|TRBJ2-7|NA|NA
TGTGCCAGCAGCTTAGGCAGGGTGGAGCAGTACTTC
CASSLGRVEQYF
>TRBV5-5|TRBJ1-2|NA|NA
TGTGCCAGCAGCTTTCAAATCGGACTCTATGGCTACACCTTC
CASSFQIGLYGYTF
>TRBV6-5|TRBJ2-6|NA|NA
TGTGCCAGCAGTTACTCGGGGAGATCTGGGGCCAACGTCCTGACTTTC
CASSYSGRSGANVLTF
>TRBV5-4|TRBJ1-6|NA|NA
TGTGCCAGCAGCTTGGACAGGTTTAATTCACCCCTCCACTTT
CASSLDRFNSPLHF
>TRBV12-3/TRBV12-4|TRBJ2-7|NA|TRBD1
TGTGCCAGCAGCATGACAGGGCTAAGCGAGCAGTACTTC
CASSMTGLSEQYF
>TRBV2|TRBJ2-1|NA|NA
TGTGCCAGCAGTGAATCAAACCTCCTGTATCACAATGAGCAGTTCTTC
CASSESNLLYHNEQFF